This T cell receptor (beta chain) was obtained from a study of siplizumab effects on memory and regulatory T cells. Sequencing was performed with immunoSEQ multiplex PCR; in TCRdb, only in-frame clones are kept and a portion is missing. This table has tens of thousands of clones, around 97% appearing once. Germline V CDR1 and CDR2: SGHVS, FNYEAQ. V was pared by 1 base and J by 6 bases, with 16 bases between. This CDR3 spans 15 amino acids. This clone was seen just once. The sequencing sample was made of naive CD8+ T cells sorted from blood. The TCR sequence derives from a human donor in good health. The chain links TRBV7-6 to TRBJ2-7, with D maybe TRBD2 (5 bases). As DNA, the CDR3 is TGTGCCAGCAGCTTAGGAGAAGATGCGGGTCGCGAGCAGTACTTC. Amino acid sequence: CASSLGEDAGREQYF.